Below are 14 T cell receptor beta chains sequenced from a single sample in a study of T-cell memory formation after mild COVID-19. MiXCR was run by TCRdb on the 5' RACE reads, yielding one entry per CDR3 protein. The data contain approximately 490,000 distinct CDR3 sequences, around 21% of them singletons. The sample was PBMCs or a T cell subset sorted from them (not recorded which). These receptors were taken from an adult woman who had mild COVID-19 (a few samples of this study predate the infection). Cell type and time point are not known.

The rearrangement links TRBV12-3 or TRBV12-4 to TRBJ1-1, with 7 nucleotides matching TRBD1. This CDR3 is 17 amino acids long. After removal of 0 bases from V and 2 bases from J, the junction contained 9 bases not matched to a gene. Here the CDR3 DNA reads TGTGCCAGCAGTTTAGCGCTTACAGGGGATTTAAACACTGAAGCTTTCTTT. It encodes CASSLALTGDLNTEAFF.

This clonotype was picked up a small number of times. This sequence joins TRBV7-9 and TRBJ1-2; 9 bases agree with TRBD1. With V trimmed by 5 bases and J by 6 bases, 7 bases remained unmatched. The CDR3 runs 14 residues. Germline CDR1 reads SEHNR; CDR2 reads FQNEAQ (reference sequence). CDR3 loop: CASSPGDRADGYTF. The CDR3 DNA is TGTGCCAGCAGCCCAGGGGACAGGGCGGATGGCTACACCTTC.

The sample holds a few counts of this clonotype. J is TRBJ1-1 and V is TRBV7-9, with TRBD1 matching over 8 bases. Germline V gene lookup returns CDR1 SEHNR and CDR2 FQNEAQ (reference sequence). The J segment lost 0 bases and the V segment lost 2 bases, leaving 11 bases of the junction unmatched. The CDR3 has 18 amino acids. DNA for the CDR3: TGTGCCAGCAGCTTACTGCGGGCAGGGGGCTGGATGAACACTGAAGCTTTCTTT. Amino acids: CASSLLRAGGWMNTEAFF. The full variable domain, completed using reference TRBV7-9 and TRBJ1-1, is DTGVSQNPRHKITKRGQNVTFRCDPISEHNRLYWYRQTLGQGPEFLTYFQNEAQLEKSRLLSDRFSAERPKGSFSTLEIQRTEQGDSAMYLCASSLLRAGGWMNTEAFFGQGTRLTVV.

DNA of the CDR3: TGTGCCAGCAGCTTAGTACCGGAGCAGAACACCGGGGAGCTGTTTTTT. This gives the protein CASSLVPEQNTGELFF. The V call is TRBV7-9, the J call TRBJ2-2; D remains ambiguous. Germline CDR1 SEHNR, CDR2 FQNEAQ (reference sequence). V was pared by 1 base and J by 1 base, with 10 bases between. The CDR3 spans 16 residues.

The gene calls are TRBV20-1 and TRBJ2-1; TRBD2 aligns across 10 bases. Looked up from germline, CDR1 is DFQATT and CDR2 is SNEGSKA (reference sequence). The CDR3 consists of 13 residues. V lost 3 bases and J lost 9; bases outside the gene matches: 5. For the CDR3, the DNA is TGCAGTGCTAGGCTAGCGGGAGTTCCTGAGCAGTTCTTC. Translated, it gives CSARLAGVPEQFF.

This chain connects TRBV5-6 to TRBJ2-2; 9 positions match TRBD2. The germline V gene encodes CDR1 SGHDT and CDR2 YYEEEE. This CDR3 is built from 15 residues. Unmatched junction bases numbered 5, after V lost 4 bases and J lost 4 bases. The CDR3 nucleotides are TGTGCCAGCAGCCGGATTAGCGGGGGCACCGGGGAGCTGTTTTTT. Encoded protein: CASSRISGGTGELFF.

The CDR3 loop reads CSVIQGFEQYF. CDR3 nucleotide sequence: TGCAGCGTTATACAGGGGTTCGAGCAGTACTTC. The V call is TRBV29-1, the J call TRBJ2-7, with 7 bases aligning to TRBD1. CDR1 is SQVTM, CDR2 ANQGSEA, per germline. After removal of 5 bases from V and 6 bases from J, the junction contained 4 bases not matched to a gene. This CDR3 spans 11 amino acids.

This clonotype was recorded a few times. The CDR3 nucleotides are TGCGCCAGCAGCTTGCCGGTAGCGGGAGGAAAGAGCACAGATACGCAGTATTTT. It encodes CASSLPVAGGKSTDTQYF. The V gene is TRBV5-1, the J gene TRBJ2-3; TRBD2 agrees at 10 bases. The germline V gene encodes CDR1 SGHRS and CDR2 YFSETQ. The CDR3 consists of 18 residues. After removal of 1 base from V and 0 bases from J, the junction contained 8 bases not matched to a gene.

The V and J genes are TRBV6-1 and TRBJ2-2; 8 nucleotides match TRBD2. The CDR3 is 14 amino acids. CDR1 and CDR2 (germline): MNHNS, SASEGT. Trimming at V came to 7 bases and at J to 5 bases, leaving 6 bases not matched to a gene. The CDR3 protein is CASTLSGSTGELFF. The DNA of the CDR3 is TGTGCCAGCACTCTCAGCGGGAGTACCGGGGAGCTGTTTTTT.

As DNA, the CDR3 is TGTGCCAGCAGCTCGGACTATGGAGAGACCCAGTACTTC. It codes for CASSSDYGETQYF. The chain combines TRBV7-8 with TRBJ2-5; D possibly corresponds to TRBD2 (6 bases). CDR3 length: 13 amino acids. The germline V and J ends were trimmed by 4 bases and 4 bases, with 10 bases remaining between them. The germline gives CDR1 SGHVS, CDR2 FQNEAQ. Full variable domain (outside the CDR3, taken from reference TRBV7-8 and TRBJ2-5): GAGVSQSPRYKVAKRGQDVALRCDPISGHVSLFWYQQALGQGPEFLTYFQNEAQLDKSGLPSDRFFAERPEGSVSTLKIQRTQQEDSAVYLCASSSDYGETQYFGPGTRLLVL.

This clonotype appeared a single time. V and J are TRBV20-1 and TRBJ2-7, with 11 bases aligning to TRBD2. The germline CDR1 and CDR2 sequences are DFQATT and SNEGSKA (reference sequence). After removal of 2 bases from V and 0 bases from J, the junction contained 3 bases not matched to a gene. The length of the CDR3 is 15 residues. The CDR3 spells CSARRLAGTSYEQYF. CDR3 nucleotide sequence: TGCAGTGCTAGAAGACTAGCGGGGACCTCCTACGAGCAGTACTTC.

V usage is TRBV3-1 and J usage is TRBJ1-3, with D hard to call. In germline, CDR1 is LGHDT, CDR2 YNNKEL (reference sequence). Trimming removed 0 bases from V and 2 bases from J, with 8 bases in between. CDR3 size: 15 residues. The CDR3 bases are TGTGCCAGCAGCCAAGAAGGGAGGGCTGGAAACACCATATATTTT. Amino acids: CASSQEGRAGNTIYF.

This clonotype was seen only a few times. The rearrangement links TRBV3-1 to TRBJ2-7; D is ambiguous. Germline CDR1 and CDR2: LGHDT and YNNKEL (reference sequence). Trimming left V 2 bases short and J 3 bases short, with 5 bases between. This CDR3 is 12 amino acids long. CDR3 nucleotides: TGTGCCAGCAGCCAACGGAGCTACGAGCAGTACTTC. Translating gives CASSQRSYEQYF.

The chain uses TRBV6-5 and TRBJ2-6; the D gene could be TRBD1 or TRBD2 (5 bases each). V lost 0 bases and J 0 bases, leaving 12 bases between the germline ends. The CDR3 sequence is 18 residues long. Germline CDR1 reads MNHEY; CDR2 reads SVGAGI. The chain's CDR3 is CASSYSRGSNSGANVLTF. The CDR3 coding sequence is TGTGCCAGCAGTTACTCGAGGGGTTCAAACTCTGGGGCCAACGTCCTGACTTTC.